Following are 24 T cell receptor beta chains from one sample sequenced in a study of T-cell reconstitution after alpha-beta-depleted transplantation in children. The authors prepared the TCRbeta library with unique molecular identifiers. In TCRdb, the PCR reads were re-called with MiXCR into one record per CDR3 protein. Among 500,000 to 650,000 distinct CDR3 sequences listed, over 9.5% were seen once. The sequenced sample was PBMCs, mostly from graft donor cells, obtained 180 days after TCRalphabeta/CD19-depleted stem cell transplant. Every receptor here comes from a female patient aged 2-10 years who had a stem cell transplant for aplastic anemia, so the T cells may come from the graft donor.

V is TRBV10-3 and J is TRBJ2-7; TRBD1 might be the D (5 bases). Trimming cost V 4 bases and J 0 bases, with 10 bases left between them. Per the germline V gene, CDR1 is ENHRY and CDR2 is SYGVKD. This CDR3 contains 14 residues. This chain's CDR3 is CAISVWTHSYEQYF. CDR3 DNA sequence: TGTGCCATCAGTGTCTGGACACACTCCTACGAGCAGTACTTC.

The rearrangement links TRBV7-8 to TRBJ2-1; TRBD2 agrees at 7 bases. CDR1 is SGHVS and CDR2 is FQNEAQ in the germline V gene. V was clipped by 2 bases and J by 0 bases; unmatched bases: 4. CDR3 size: 16 residues. CDR3 protein: CASSLRASGSYNEQFF. CDR3 nucleotides: TGTGCCAGCAGCTTACGGGCTAGCGGCTCCTACAATGAGCAGTTCTTC. The full variable domain, its missing parts supplied by reference TRBV7-8 and TRBJ2-1, is GAGVSQSPRYKVAKRGQDVALRCDPISGHVSLFWYQQALGQGPEFLTYFQNEAQLDKSGLPSDRFFAERPEGSVSTLKIQRTQQEDSAVYLCASSLRASGSYNEQFFGPGTRLTVL.

This rearrangement joins TRBV9 to TRBJ1-1, with D maybe TRBD1 (6 bases). Germline V CDR1 and CDR2: SGDLS, YYNGEE. Trimming cost V 4 bases and J 0 bases, with 19 bases left between them. The CDR3 contains 17 residues. CDR3 nucleotides: TGTGCCAGCAGCCCCTACCCTCAGGGGATTCTGAACACTGAAGCTTTCTTT. It is translated as CASSPYPQGILNTEAFF.

The chain has TRBV21-1 and TRBJ2-1; TRBD2, the table's D call, was not compared with the DNA. TRBV21-1 is noted as a pseudogene. This CDR3 has 19 amino acids. CDR3 protein: CASTDTSGTPKGSYNEQFF. The DNA for the CDR3 is TGTGCCAGCACCGATACTAGCGGGACACCCAAAGGGTCCTACAATGAGCAGTTCTTC.

In this sample, this clonotype turned up a few times. The chain combines TRBV19 with TRBJ1-2; 9 bases line up with TRBD1. The CDR3 is 15 amino acids. V shed 6 bases, J shed 0 bases, and the junction held 5 bases outside the gene matches. The V gene's germline CDR1 is LNHDA and CDR2 SQIVND (reference sequence). The CDR3 loop reads CASRPGTGPNYGYTF. DNA for the CDR3: TGTGCCAGTAGGCCAGGGACAGGGCCTAACTATGGCTACACCTTC.

This clonotype was counted only a few times. The chain joins TRBV27 to TRBJ1-5; TRBD1 might be the D (5 bases). This CDR3 comprises 18 residues. Per germline, CDR1 MNHEY and CDR2 SMNVEV (reference sequence). V was clipped by 3 bases and J by 0 bases, with 18 bases between them. Here the CDR3 DNA reads TGTGCCAGCAGTTTGACCGGTGGTGGGGCCTATAGCAATCAGCCCCAGCATTTT. This gives the protein CASSLTGGGAYSNQPQHF.

This clonotype was detected a few times. The V gene is TRBV15, the J gene TRBJ2-1, with 14 nucleotides matching TRBD2. The CDR3 covers 15 residues. From germline, CDR1 is LNHNV and CDR2 YYDKDF (reference sequence). The trim removed 3 bases at V and 15 bases at J, leaving 10 bases unmatched. The CDR3 reads CATSSGLAGGPRPFF. CDR3 sequence (DNA): TGTGCCACCAGCAGTGGACTAGCGGGAGGTCCCCGGCCGTTCTTC.

J is TRBJ1-5 and V is TRBV19, with D maybe TRBD1 (5 bases). Germline CDR1 reads LNHDA; CDR2 reads SQIVND (reference sequence). The V end was cut by 7 bases, the J end by 3 bases, with 16 bases between. This CDR3 is 15 amino acids long. DNA for the CDR3: TGTGCCAGTACCGAAATCACAGGTCTCAATCAGCCCCAGCATTTT. This encodes CASTEITGLNQPQHF. The full variable domain, its missing parts supplied by reference TRBV19 and TRBJ1-5, is DGGITQSPKYLFRKEGQNVTLSCEQNLNHDAMYWYRQDPGQGLRLIYYSQIVNDFQKGDIAEGYSVSREKKESFPLTVTSAQKNPTAFYLCASTEITGLNQPQHFGDGTRLSIL.

In this sample, this clonotype turned up a few times. The chain links TRBV7-2 to TRBJ1-6, with D possibly TRBD1 on 5 matching bases. CDR1 SGHTA and CDR2 FQGNSA come from the germline V gene. The V gene lost 2 bases and the J gene lost 9 bases, with 11 bases spanning the gap. The CDR3 loop spans 14 amino acids. The CDR3 region has the DNA TGTGCCAGCAGCTTATACAGGCCGGGTTCACCCCTCCACTTT. Translated, it gives CASSLYRPGSPLHF.

This clonotype turned up a few times. The chain uses TRBV28 and TRBJ1-2, with no clear D. Germline assignment: CDR1 MDHEN and CDR2 SYDVKM. The CDR3 length is 15 residues. Trimming shortened V by 1 base and J by 4 bases, and 13 bases separated the two germline ends. The CDR3 bases are TGTGCCAGCAGTTTATTTGGGGAACTCGGCTATGGCTACACCTTC. Its translation is CASSLFGELGYGYTF.

This chain connects TRBV29-1 to TRBJ2-1; no firm D call. This CDR3 is built from 10 residues. V lost 6 bases and J lost 9, with 9 bases in between. Germline assignment: CDR1 SQVTM and CDR2 ANQGSEA. CDR3 residues: CSVPGFEQFF. The CDR3 DNA follows: TGCAGCGTCCCCGGGTTTGAGCAGTTCTTC.

This chain joins TRBV20-1 and TRBJ1-1; 9 bases are a match to TRBD1. The length of the CDR3 is 15 residues. J was trimmed by 5 bases and V by 2 bases; bases with no gene match: 9. Germline assignment: CDR1 DFQATT and CDR2 SNEGSKA (reference sequence). The CDR3 DNA follows: TGCAGTGCTAGAAAAATAGGACAGGGGTTGACTGAAGCTTTCTTT. It translates to CSARKIGQGLTEAFF.

This clonotype was counted a few times. This chain joins TRBV18 and TRBJ1-5; no firm D call. The germline V gene encodes CDR1 KGHSH and CDR2 LQKENI. The ends were cut back, 3 bases at V and 3 bases at J, with 9 bases in the middle. CDR3 length: 14 amino acids. The DNA for the CDR3 is TGTGCCAGCTCACCGGCAGGACTCAATCAGCCCCAGCATTTT. Protein product: CASSPAGLNQPQHF.

This clonotype was observed a few times. The J gene is TRBJ2-3, the V gene TRBV7-2, with D possibly being TRBD1 (6 bases). The CDR3 totals 17 residues. With 2 bases removed from V and 0 bases from J, the gap between germline ends came to 15 bases. From germline, CDR1 is SGHTA and CDR2 FQGNSA. This CDR3 is CASSLLMGHPSTDTQYF. The CDR3 DNA reads TGTGCCAGCAGCTTATTAATGGGACACCCGAGCACAGATACGCAGTATTTT.

The chain couples TRBV7-6 to TRBJ1-6; D is perhaps TRBD1 (5 bases). CDR3 length equals 15 residues. Looked up from germline, CDR1 is SGHVS and CDR2 is FNYEAQ. V lost 5 bases and J lost 7, with 15 bases in between. The CDR3 nucleotides are TGTGCCAGCAGCGCGGAGGGACGGCTAAATTCACCCCTCCACTTT. Amino acid sequence: CASSAEGRLNSPLHF.

This clonotype was seen a handful of times. The genes are TRBV3-1 and TRBJ2-2, with D unresolved. The CDR3 runs to 13 residues. The germline V gene has CDR1 LGHDT and CDR2 YNNKEL (reference sequence). Deletions cut 4 bases from V and 7 bases from J, with 10 bases between. The CDR3 sequence is CASSLLSIGELFF. DNA of the CDR3: TGTGCCAGCAGCCTCCTCTCTATCGGGGAGCTGTTTTTT.

This clonotype has just a few counts. The V and J genes are TRBV28 and TRBJ2-7, with D possibly TRBD2 on 7 matching bases. Trimming pared 5 bases from V and 5 bases from J, leaving 19 bases between. This CDR3 is 15 amino acids long. Germline V gives CDR1 MDHEN, CDR2 SYDVKM. CDR3 sequence: CASSPGGPQSDEQYF. CDR3 nucleotide sequence: TGTGCCAGCAGTCCCGGGGGGCCCCAGAGCGACGAGCAGTACTTC. Full variable domain (missing parts from reference TRBV28 and TRBJ2-7): DVKVTQSSRYLVKRTGEKVFLECVQDMDHENMFWYRQDPGLGLRLIYFSYDVKMKEKGDIPEGYSVSREKKERFSLILESASTNQTSMYLCASSPGGPQSDEQYFGPGTRLTVT.

This clonotype was found many times. The chain links TRBV12-3 or TRBV12-4 to TRBJ2-5; either TRBD1 or TRBD2 may supply D (5 bases each). The CDR3 loop spans 14 amino acids. V gave up 6 bases and J gave up 0 bases, with 11 bases separating them. CDR3 loop: CASRPGTDQETQYF. The CDR3 coding sequence is TGTGCCAGCAGGCCTGGGACGGACCAAGAGACCCAGTACTTC.

This clonotype was recorded a few times. The chain couples TRBV20-1 to TRBJ2-1, with D possibly being TRBD2 (5 bases). The CDR3 extends over 15 amino acids. The V end lost 5 bases, the J end lost 0 bases, and 14 bases lay between the germline ends. Germline values: CDR1 DFQATT, CDR2 SNEGSKA (reference sequence). The CDR3 coding sequence is TGCAGTGCTGAAAAAACTGGGAGCTCCTACAATGAGCAGTTCTTC. Amino acids: CSAEKTGSSYNEQFF.

This clonotype came up many times. The chain uses TRBV13 and TRBJ2-7, with TRBD1 as a possible D gene (6 bases). The CDR3 spans 15 residues. V lost 2 bases and J 0 bases, leaving 11 bases between the germline ends. In germline, CDR1 is PRHDT, CDR2 FYEKMQ (reference sequence). The CDR3 DNA is TGTGCCAGCAGCTTAAGAGGGACACTCTCCTACGAGCAGTACTTC. This gives the protein CASSLRGTLSYEQYF.

This clonotype was observed a handful of times. V is TRBV13 and J is TRBJ2-5; 9 bases agree with TRBD2. Germline CDR1 reads PRHDT; CDR2 reads FYEKMQ (reference sequence). V trimming: 0 bases; J trimming: 2 bases; junction bases outside the gene matches: 13. This CDR3 is built from 19 residues. The CDR3 is CASSLGPPGLALVQETQYF. The CDR3 nucleotides are TGTGCCAGCAGCTTAGGTCCCCCGGGACTAGCACTCGTACAAGAGACCCAGTACTTC.

This clonotype was seen a few times. V is TRBV20-1 and J is TRBJ2-3; D gene unclear. V lost 1 base to trimming and J lost 4 bases, with 6 bases between them. Germline V gives CDR1 DFQATT, CDR2 SNEGSKA (reference sequence). There are 12 residues in the CDR3. CDR3 region: CSARVSADTQYF. CDR3 coding DNA: TGCAGTGCTAGAGTGAGTGCAGATACGCAGTATTTT.

This clonotype was picked up a small number of times. The rearrangement links TRBV27 to TRBJ1-6; D gene unclear. The CDR3 spans 14 residues. Germline V lookup: CDR1 MNHEY, CDR2 SMNVEV (reference sequence). V lost 3 bases and J 8 bases, leaving 11 bases between the germline ends. CDR3 loop: CASSFGLGDSPLHF. In DNA form, the CDR3 reads TGTGCCAGCAGTTTTGGGCTCGGTGATTCACCCCTCCACTTT.

This clonotype was counted a few times. The genes are TRBV12-3 or TRBV12-4 and TRBJ2-3, with D uncertain. V gave up 5 bases and J gave up 2 bases, with 11 bases separating them. This CDR3 region has 14 residues. In DNA, the CDR3 is TGTGCCAGCAGTCCTCACCGCCTCACAGATACGCAGTATTTT. It specifies CASSPHRLTDTQYF.